What follows describes a single TCR beta chain. What it binds is unknown. This sample stems from a study of T cell responses to AZD1222 COVID-19 vaccine. Whole-study findings and limits: Dominant CD4 TCR responses targeted spike regions 160-218 and 743-854. Seropositivity was recorded at baseline in only 6 or 7 AZD1222 recipients.

Clones were read by immunoSEQ multiplex PCR, and TCRdb kept only the in-frame ones, dropping some. The data contain approximately 100,000 clones, approximately 90% of them singletons. The CDR3 loop spans 14 amino acids. Germline V gives CDR1 SGHTA, CDR2 FQGNSA. V lost 2 bases and J 0 bases, leaving 8 bases between the germline ends. Specimen: peripheral blood, collected on day 0 of AZD1222 vaccination. V is TRBV7-2 and J is TRBJ2-7; no clear D. This receptor was identified in an adult in good health. The CDR3 loop is CASSLMASSYEQYF. In nucleotides, the CDR3 is TGTGCCAGCAGCTTAATGGCCTCCTCCTACGAGCAGTACTTC.